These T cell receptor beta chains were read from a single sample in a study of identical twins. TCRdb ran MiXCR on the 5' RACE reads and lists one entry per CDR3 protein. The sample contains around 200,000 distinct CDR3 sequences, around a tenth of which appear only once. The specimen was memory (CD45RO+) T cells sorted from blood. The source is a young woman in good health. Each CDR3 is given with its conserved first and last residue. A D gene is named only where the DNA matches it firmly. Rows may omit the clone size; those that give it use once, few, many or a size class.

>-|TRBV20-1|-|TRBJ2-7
CSARAPNSGEQYF
TGCAGTGCTAGGGCCCCCAATTCGGGCGAGCAGTACTTC
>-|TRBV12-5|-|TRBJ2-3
CASGLYRGRDTQYF
TGTGCTAGTGGTTTGTACCGGGGTAGAGATACGCAGTATTTT
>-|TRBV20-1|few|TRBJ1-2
CSARSGTYGYTF
TGCAGTGCTAGGTCAGGAACCTATGGCTACACCTTC
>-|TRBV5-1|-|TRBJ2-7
CASSLSGGLSYEQYF
TGCGCCAGCAGCTTGTCTGGCGGGTTGAGCTACGAGCAGTACTTC
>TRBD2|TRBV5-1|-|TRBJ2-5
CASSGALGREGQETQYF
TGCGCCAGCAGCGGGGCCCTCGGACGGGAGGGGCAAGAGACCCAGTACTTC
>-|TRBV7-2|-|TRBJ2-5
CASSKLALGETQYF
TGTGCCAGCAGCAAACTAGCTTTAGGGGAGACCCAGTACTTC
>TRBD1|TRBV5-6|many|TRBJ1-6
CASSLRQGNNSPLHF
TGTGCCAGCAGCTTAAGACAGGGGAACAATTCACCCCTCCACTTT
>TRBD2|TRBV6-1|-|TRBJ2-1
CASSPPLAGGNEQFF
TGTGCCAGCAGCCCCCCGTTGGCGGGGGGTAATGAGCAGTTCTTC
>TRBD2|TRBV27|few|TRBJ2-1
CASSLYSGRSYEQFF
TGTGCCAGCAGTTTATACAGCGGGAGATCGTATGAGCAGTTCTTC
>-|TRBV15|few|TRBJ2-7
CATSREGGVSYEQYF
TGTGCCACCAGCAGAGAGGGCGGCGTCTCCTACGAGCAGTACTTC
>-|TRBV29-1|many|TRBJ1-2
CSVDLTDDNYGYTF
TGCAGCGTTGACTTGACAGATGATAACTATGGCTACACCTTC
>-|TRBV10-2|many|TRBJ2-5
CASSETSVGQETQYF
TGCGCCAGCAGTGAGACCAGCGTCGGACAAGAGACCCAGTACTTC
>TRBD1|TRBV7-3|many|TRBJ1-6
CASSSRTGTRNSPLHF
TGTGCCAGCAGCTCGCGGACAGGGACGAGGAATTCACCCCTCCACTTT
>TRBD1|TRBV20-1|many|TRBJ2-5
CSGKDRGLETQYF
TGCAGTGGGAAGGACAGGGGGCTTGAGACCCAGTACTTC
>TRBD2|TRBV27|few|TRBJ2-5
CASSLGLAGEGTQYF
TGTGCCAGCAGTTTAGGACTAGCGGGAGAGGGGACCCAGTACTTC
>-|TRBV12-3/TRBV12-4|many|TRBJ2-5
CASTMGGQTQYF
TGTGCCAGCACCATGGGGGGCCAGACCCAGTACTTC
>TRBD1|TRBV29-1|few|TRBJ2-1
CSGTGYNNEQFF
TGCAGCGGGACAGGGTATAACAATGAGCAGTTCTTC
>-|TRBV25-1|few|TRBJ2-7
CASSGREQYF
TGTGCCAGCAGTGGAAGGGAGCAGTACTTC
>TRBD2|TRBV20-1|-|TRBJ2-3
CSAHSGLAGVNTQYF
TGCAGTGCTCACTCGGGACTAGCGGGAGTTAATACGCAGTATTTT
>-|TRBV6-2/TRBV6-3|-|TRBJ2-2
CASSYGQGASTGELFF
TGTGCCAGCAGTTACGGGCAGGGAGCTTCCACCGGGGAGCTGTTTTTT
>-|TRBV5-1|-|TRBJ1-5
CASSTGPQVGEPQHF
TGCGCCAGCAGCACCGGGCCCCAGGTTGGCGAGCCCCAGCATTTT
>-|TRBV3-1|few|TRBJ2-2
CASSQTDGELFF
TGTGCCAGCAGCCAAACGGACGGGGAGCTGTTTTTT
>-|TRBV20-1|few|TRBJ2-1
CSARAYSGRSYNEQFF
TGCAGTGCTAGAGCCTACAGTGGGCGATCCTACAATGAGCAGTTCTTC
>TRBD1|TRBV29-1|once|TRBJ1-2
CSVLDRFLHGYTF
TGCAGCGTTCTGGACAGGTTTCTGCATGGCTACACCTTC
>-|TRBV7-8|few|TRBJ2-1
CASSLGSPLVNEQFF
TGTGCCAGCAGCTTAGGGTCACCCCTCGTCAATGAGCAGTTCTTC
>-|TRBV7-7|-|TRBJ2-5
CASSLVPPPQETQYF
TGTGCTAGCAGCTTAGTTCCTCCTCCCCAAGAGACCCAGTACTTC
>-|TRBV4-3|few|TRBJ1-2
CASSRTGSRDGYTF
TGCGCCAGCAGCCGAACCGGGTCTAGGGATGGCTACACCTTC
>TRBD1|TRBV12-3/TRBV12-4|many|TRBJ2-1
CASSLARQGGEQFF
TGTGCCAGCAGTTTAGCCAGACAGGGTGGTGAGCAGTTCTTC
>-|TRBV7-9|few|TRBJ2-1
CASSLVMADNEQFF
TGTGCCAGCAGCCTGGTCATGGCCGACAATGAGCAGTTCTTC
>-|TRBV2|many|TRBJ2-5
CASKLGWAQYF
TGTGCCAGCAAGCTTGGGTGGGCCCAGTACTTC
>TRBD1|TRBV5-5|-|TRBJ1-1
CASSSQTGETEAFF
TGTGCCAGCAGCTCGCAGACAGGGGAGACTGAAGCTTTCTTT
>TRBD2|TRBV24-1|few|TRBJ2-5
CAASDSGLAGERETQYF
TGTGCCGCCAGTGATAGCGGACTAGCGGGAGAAAGGGAGACCCAGTACTTC
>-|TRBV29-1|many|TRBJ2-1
CSVNQGLNEQFF
TGCAGCGTGAACCAAGGGCTCAATGAGCAGTTCTTC
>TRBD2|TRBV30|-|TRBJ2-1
CALGLAGGREFF
TGTGCCTTGGGACTAGCGGGAGGCAGGGAGTTCTTC
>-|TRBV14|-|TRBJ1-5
CASSQGSQSPQHF
TGTGCCAGCAGCCAAGGATCCCAATCGCCCCAGCATTTT
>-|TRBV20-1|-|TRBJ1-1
CSAGRGAITEAFF
TGCAGTGCTGGCCGAGGGGCGATAACAGAAGCTTTCTTT
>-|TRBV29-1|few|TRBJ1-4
CSVSLDNEKLFF
TGCAGCGTTTCGTTGGATAATGAAAAACTGTTTTTT
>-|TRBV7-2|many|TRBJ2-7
CASSLLSEQYF
TGTGCCAGCAGCTTACTAAGCGAGCAGTACTTC
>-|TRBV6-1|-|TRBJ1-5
CASSAYSNQPQHF
TGTGCCAGCAGTGCATATTCGAATCAGCCCCAGCATTTT
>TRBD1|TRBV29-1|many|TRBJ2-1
CSSHLSWGLGTGNNEQFF
TGCAGCTCACACCTCTCCTGGGGTCTCGGGACAGGGAACAATGAGCAGTTCTTC
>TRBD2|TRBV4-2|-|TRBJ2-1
CASSLGDYDNEQFF
TGTGCCAGCAGCCTCGGGGACTATGACAATGAGCAGTTCTTC
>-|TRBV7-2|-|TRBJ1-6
CASSLEGMNSPLHF
TGTGCCAGCAGCTTAGAGGGGATGAATTCACCCCTCCACTTT
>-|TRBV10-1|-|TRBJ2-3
CASSEIAGTDTQYF
TGCGCCAGCAGTGAGATTGCCGGAACAGATACGCAGTATTTT
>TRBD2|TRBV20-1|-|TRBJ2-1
CSAGTSWAYNEQFF
TGCAGTGCTGGGACTAGTTGGGCGTACAATGAGCAGTTCTTC
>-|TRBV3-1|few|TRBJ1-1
CASSQGETEAFF
TGTGCCAGCAGCCAAGGCGAGACTGAAGCTTTCTTT
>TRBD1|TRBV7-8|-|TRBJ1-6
CAGRQGNPNSPLHF
TGTGCCGGACGACAGGGGAATCCTAATTCACCCCTCCACTTT
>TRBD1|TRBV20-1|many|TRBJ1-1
CSARDLYRGLEVAFF
TGCAGTGCTAGAGATCTTTACAGGGGCCTAGAGGTGGCTTTCTTT
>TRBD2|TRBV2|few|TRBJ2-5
CASSDGLAGAGETQYF
TGTGCCAGCAGTGACGGACTAGCGGGAGCGGGAGAGACCCAGTACTTC
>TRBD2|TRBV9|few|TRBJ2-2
CASSPASGRRGTGELFF
TGTGCCAGCAGCCCGGCTAGCGGCAGACGTGGCACCGGGGAGCTGTTTTTT
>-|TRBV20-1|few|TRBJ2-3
CSARLFVTDTQYF
TGCAGTGCCCGGCTATTTGTCACAGATACGCAGTATTTT
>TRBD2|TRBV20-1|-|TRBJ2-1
CSASGVGTGLAGQFF
TGCAGTGCTAGCGGAGTCGGGACGGGTCTAGCGGGGCAGTTCTTC
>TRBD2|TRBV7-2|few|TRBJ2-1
CASSSPLAGGPRNEQFF
TGTGCCAGCAGCTCGCCCCTCGCGGGAGGGCCGCGGAATGAGCAGTTCTTC
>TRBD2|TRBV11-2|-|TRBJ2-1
CASSSPRGGRYNEQFF
TGTGCCAGCAGCTCGCCACGGGGCGGGAGATATAATGAGCAGTTCTTC
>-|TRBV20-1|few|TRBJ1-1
CSAKDRLLGMNTEAFF
TGCAGTGCTAAGGACAGACTCCTAGGCATGAACACTGAAGCTTTCTTT
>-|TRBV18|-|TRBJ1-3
CASSPADIGNTIYF
TGTGCCAGCTCACCGGCGGACATCGGAAACACCATATATTTT